What follows are 9 T cell receptor beta chains derived from one specimen sequenced in a study of blood T cells in healthy people across ages. PCR was performed a second time for about 6 to 12 cycles using a sample-barcoded 5' primer and a J-beta primer mix. A single record per CDR3 protein comes from TCRdb applying MiXCR to the 5' RACE reads. The data show 780,000 or so distinct CDR3 sequences, with just over 55% seen just once and more than 25% held by the top ten. The sample taken for sequencing was blood. The receptor source for this set is a man in his forties or fifties in good health.

This chain joins TRBV5-4 and TRBJ1-2, with TRBD1 matching 7 bases. Germline lookup yields CDR1 SGHNT and CDR2 YYREEE (reference sequence). The CDR3 is 14 residues long. J gave up 5 bases and V 4 bases, and 8 bases lay outside the gene matches. CDR3 DNA sequence: TGTGCCAGCAGCCTGGGACAGATGATGTATGGCTACACCTTC. It codes for CASSLGQMMYGYTF. Combining the CDR3 with reference TRBV5-4 and TRBJ1-2 gives the whole variable domain ETGVTQSPTHLIKTRGQQVTLRCSSQSGHNTVSWYQQALGQGPQFIFQYYREEENGRGNFPPRFSGLQFPNYSSELNVNALELDDSALYLCASSLGQMMYGYTFGSGTRLTVV.

V gene TRBV11-2 combines with J gene TRBJ1-6, with D unclear. Between the trimmed V and J ends, which lost 3 bases and 10 bases, there was a span of 16 bases. The CDR3 sequence is 15 residues long. CDR1 and CDR2 (germline): SGHAT, FQNNGV. The CDR3: CASSFLTEGSSPLHF. The CDR3 nucleotides are TGTGCCAGCAGCTTCTTGACGGAGGGTTCCTCACCCCTCCACTTT.

This clonotype was counted only a few times. CDR3 sequence: CAISESRGQGAKNIQYF. The DNA for the CDR3 is TGTGCCATCAGTGAGTCGAGAGGACAGGGGGCCAAAAACATTCAGTACTTC. This chain uses TRBV10-3 with TRBJ2-4; the match to TRBD1 covers 9 bases. The CDR3 totals 17 residues. CDR1 and CDR2 (germline): ENHRY, SYGVKD. V was pared by 0 bases and J by 1 base, with 4 bases of the junction left unmatched.

CDR3 residues: CATSDIPGTGGLSNQPQHF. The CDR3 DNA reads as TGTGCCACCAGTGATATTCCCGGGACAGGGGGCTTGAGCAATCAGCCCCAGCATTTT. V and J are TRBV24-1 and TRBJ1-5; 12 nucleotides agree with TRBD1. CDR3 size: 19 residues. From germline, CDR1 is KGHDR and CDR2 SFDVKD. V shed 3 bases and J 1 base; nucleotides not matched to a gene: 9.

The rearrangement joins TRBV7-6 to TRBJ2-3; D perhaps matches TRBD2 (6 bases). V dropped 1 base and J dropped 2 bases, with 13 bases sitting between them. Germline lookup yields CDR1 SGHVS and CDR2 FNYEAQ. The CDR3 has 16 amino acids. For the CDR3, the DNA is TGTGCCAGCAGCTTAGGAGGCGGGACCCACACAGATACGCAGTATTTT. This translates into CASSLGGGTHTDTQYF.

V usage is TRBV9 and J usage is TRBJ2-1; D remains ambiguous. CDR3 size: 15 residues. V was clipped by 3 bases and J by 2 bases, with 12 bases between them. The germline V gene has CDR1 SGDLS and CDR2 YYNGEE. As DNA, the CDR3 is TGTGCCAGCAGCGGGAAGGTGGGCGCCTACAATGAGCAGTTCTTC. This gives the protein CASSGKVGAYNEQFF.

V usage is TRBV4-1 and J usage is TRBJ2-5, with 9 bases fitting TRBD1. Germline loops: CDR1 MGHRA, CDR2 YSYEKL. This CDR3 has 17 amino acids. Trimming cost V 1 base and J 2 bases; bases outside gene matches: 8. CDR3: CASSQVGGQGLQETQYF. The CDR3 DNA reads as TGCGCCAGCAGCCAAGTCGGTGGACAGGGGCTTCAAGAGACCCAGTACTTC.

In its sample, this clonotype was seen a few times. V gene TRBV9 combines with J gene TRBJ2-7; D uncertain. CDR1 SGDLS and CDR2 YYNGEE come from the germline V gene. The CDR3 covers 14 residues. Trimming stripped 2 bases from V and 1 base from J, with 10 bases between. The CDR3 loop reads CASSVSADSYEQYF. In DNA, the CDR3 is TGTGCCAGCAGCGTTTCAGCAGATTCCTACGAGCAGTACTTC.

This clonotype was seen just once. The missing conserved phenylalanine or tryptophan at the end of this CDR3 makes a read error likely. The chain recombines TRBV15 with TRBJ2-3, with 10 bases lining up with TRBD2. The germline V gene has CDR1 LNHNV and CDR2 YYDKDF (reference sequence). The CDR3 has 13 residues. Trimming took 8 bases from V and 4 from J; bases not matched to a gene: 3. Here the CDR3 DNA reads TGTGCCACCGCACTAGCGGGGCCAGATACGCAGTATTTA. This gives the protein CATALAGPDTQYL.